A selection of T cell receptor beta chains follows, all from one sample in a study of vaccination and CD4 T cells after COVID-19. No antigen is known for these receptors. TCRdb reanalysed the PCR reads using MiXCR and keeps one entry per CDR3 protein. The data show thousands of distinct CDR3 sequences, with under 60% seen just once and under 13% held by the top ten. Sequencing was done on a sample of CD4+ T cells from blood, cultured in vitro. These receptors all come from a human donor in good health. The CDR3 runs from the conserved cysteine through the conserved F or W.

cdr3_length,v_call,j_call,cdr3_aa
15,TRBV5-4,TRBJ2-3,CASSFPSGGQDTQYF
15,TRBV5-1,TRBJ1-6,CASSLPTGGNSPLHF
14,TRBV10-3,TRBJ2-3,CAIKGAFNTDTQYF
13,TRBV6-1,TRBJ2-7,CASSPLVAYEQYF
17,TRBV4-3,TRBJ2-4,CASSQGGNNPAKNIQYF
15,TRBV19,TRBJ1-2,CASSSQGAANYGYTF
15,TRBV5-4,TRBJ1-1,CASSRMDRANTEAFF
14,TRBV6-1,TRBJ1-5,CASSETGSNQPQHF
14,TRBV20-1,TRBJ1-2,CSALPLPGPGGYTF
13,TRBV6-2/TRBV6-3,TRBJ1-2,CASSYASNYGYTF
14,TRBV15,TRBJ1-1,CATSREGENTEAFF
14,TRBV27,TRBJ2-7,CASSLGGSLYEQYF
16,TRBV2,TRBJ1-5,CASREAHSSYNQPQHF
13,TRBV20-1,TRBJ1-2,CSASDIGWGGYTF
18,TRBV6-5,TRBJ1-6,CASSYRIPGSSYNSPLHF
15,TRBV7-2,TRBJ2-3,CASTLTGVTTDTQYF
16,TRBV28,TRBJ2-6,CASSSHGRVGANVLTF
15,TRBV18,TRBJ2-1,CASSHTGDRGPAQFF
15,TRBV30,TRBJ2-2,CAWSRGRYGTGELFF
14,TRBV20-1,TRBJ2-3,CSAETGRPPDTQYF
14,TRBV20-1,TRBJ2-1,CSAREPDKYNEQFF
14,TRBV4-2,TRBJ2-7,CASSQDPLLYEQYF
14,TRBV7-2,TRBJ1-1,CASSLGQMNTEAFF
14,TRBV2,TRBJ2-3,CASSPGTSGGSQYF
15,TRBV20-1,TRBJ2-3,CSATSLAGSYDTQYF
12,TRBV20-1,.,CSAPEQTDEQYF
16,TRBV19,TRBJ2-3,CASSISTGSSTDTQYF
15,TRBV19,TRBJ2-2,CASSEAVTNTGELFF
14,TRBV7-6,TRBJ1-2,CASSPQPDSYGYTF
16,TRBV6-2/TRBV6-3,TRBJ2-6,CASSSRTATGANVLTF
13,TRBV20-1,TRBJ2-5,CSAIDQPEETQYF
15,TRBV6-1,TRBJ2-1,CANYLGTGVYNEQFF
12,TRBV11-3,TRBJ2-7,CACDRGVDEQYF
15,TRBV5-5,TRBJ1-1,CASLGSSIGNTEAFF
14,TRBV6-1,TRBJ1-2,CASTLGGQGYGYTF
14,TRBV6-5,TRBJ1-2,CASSYMGSSYGYTF
15,TRBV12-3/TRBV12-4,TRBJ2-1,CASSLTGGSYNEQFF
14,TRBV2,TRBJ1-1,CASSLEGGNTEAFF
15,TRBV20-1,TRBJ1-1,CSARELTGGYTEAFF
14,TRBV7-2,TRBJ2-3,CASSLARRVNTQYF
18,TRBV5-1,TRBJ2-7,CASSPRTRAATSTYEQYF
14,TRBV5-4,TRBJ2-2,CASSFSRGTGELFF
15,TRBV11-3,TRBJ2-3,CASSLAGEGTDTQYF
14,TRBV7-2,TRBJ2-3,CASSLRLRGDTQYF
14,TRBV5-8,TRBJ1-6,CASSSGVNNSPLHF
18,TRBV20-1,TRBJ2-7,CSARDRLAGISEGYEQYF
14,TRBV20-1,TRBJ1-2,CSANHSPGQEGYTF
11,TRBV12-3/TRBV12-4,TRBJ2-1,CASSPGLVGFF
13,TRBV20-1,TRBJ1-2,CSARDRGQYGYTF
15,TRBV6-1,TRBJ1-5,CASRHVGEGNQPQHF
12,TRBV6-2/TRBV6-3,TRBJ2-1,CASSRVYNEQFF